This paragraph covers one TCR beta chain sequence. No antigen is known for it. No qualities accompany the bases; no much larger clone lies one base away. The source of the sample is a study of patients and donors after allogeneic stem cell transplantation (dated by TCRdb to about 2020). The receptor library was made with RT-PCR. Instrument used: NextSeq 550. Using fastp at Q25 and MiXCR, TCRdb reprocessed the public reads and kept productive beta chains. A single entry per CDR3 protein holds the most common genes and DNA from its merged rows. The sample profile shows 900,000 to 1,000,000 distinct CDR3 sequences; about a sixth of them were found once. Roughly 6% of the sample is in the top ten clones. The CDR3, from cysteine to phenylalanine, totals 12 residues. Only the CDR3 DNA is retained, 36 bases long and in frame from the first base. Here V drops 2 bases and J drops 9 bases, and the junction holds 1 base not matched to any gene. Looking up the germline V gene yields CDR1 ENHRY and CDR2 SYGVKD.

Sequenced sample: blood, either unsorted or a sorted T cell fraction (not recorded which). This receptor was taken from a human donor who was either an allogeneic HSCT recipient or a stem cell or donor lymphocyte infusion donor (not recorded which). It is not recorded whose cells these are; they may come from a transplant donor. The rearranged chain carries TRBV10-3 and TRBJ2-1; TRBD2 fits 7 bases in the junction. CDR3 protein: CAISEERGEQFF. The nucleotide sequence reads as follows: TGTGCCATCAGTGAGGAGCGGGGTGAGCAGTTCTTC.